These 9 T cell receptor beta chains were sequenced from one sample in a study of T cell responses to AZD1222 COVID-19 vaccine. Sequenced by immunoSEQ multiplex PCR; TCRdb stores in-frame clones only, minus some. Among over 150,000 clones listed, roughly nine tenths were seen once. This sample comprised peripheral blood, obtained on day 0 of AZD1222 vaccination. Every receptor here comes from an adult in good health.

V is TRBV6-6 and J is TRBJ1-2; D remains unclear. The V gene lost 10 bases and the J gene lost 6 bases, with 21 bases spanning the gap. The V gene's germline CDR1 is MNHNY and CDR2 SVGAGI (reference sequence). The CDR3 contains 14 residues. The CDR3 protein is CATPSLNWVDGYTF. DNA for the CDR3: TGTGCCACCCCTAGTTTAAATTGGGTTGATGGCTACACCTTC.

This sequence joins TRBV9 and TRBJ1-3; the D is unclear. CDR1 is SGDLS and CDR2 is YYNGEE in the germline V gene. Trimming shortened V by 0 bases and J by 1 base, and 32 bases separated the two germline ends. This CDR3 has 23 residues. CDR3 protein: CASSVVSANSPHGEDGSGNTIYF. The CDR3 coding sequence is TGTGCCAGCAGCGTAGTATCCGCCAATTCCCCTCACGGGGAGGACGGTTCTGGAAACACCATATATTTT.

The rearrangement joins TRBV21-1 to TRBJ2-5; TRBD1, the table's D call, was not compared with the DNA. TRBV21-1 is noted as a pseudogene. The CDR3 runs to 14 residues. The CDR3 coding sequence is TGTGCCAGGACCCCCGGGACAGCCCAAGAGACCCAGTACTTC. This sequence encodes CARTPGTAQETQYF.

The chain is built from TRBV21-1 and TRBJ1-3. TRBV21-1 is a listed pseudogene. The CDR3 contains 16 residues. The CDR3 spells CASSSGTRGTGNTIYF. The CDR3 coding sequence is TGTGCCAGCAGCAGCGGGACACGGGGGACTGGAAACACCATATATTTT.

The chain employs TRBV6-2 or TRBV6-3 and TRBJ2-1; the D is unclear. CDR3 length: 13 amino acids. Germline CDR1 and CDR2: MNHEY and SVGEGT. The V end was cut by 6 bases, the J end by 3 bases, with 9 bases between. The CDR3 sequence: CASSRRNYNEQFF. The CDR3 DNA sequence: TGTGCCAGCAGCCGACGGAACTACAATGAGCAGTTCTTC.

The genes are TRBV13 and TRBJ2-7; perhaps D is TRBD1 or TRBD2 (6 bases each). With 7 bases removed from V and 3 bases from J, the gap between germline ends came to 16 bases. CDR3 size: 14 residues. Germline V gives CDR1 PRHDT, CDR2 FYEKMQ (reference sequence). CDR3 nucleotide sequence: TGTGCCAGCAATGTAAGGGGGGTCCGCTACGAGCAGTACTTC. Encoded protein: CASNVRGVRYEQYF. Full variable domain (outside the CDR3, taken from reference TRBV13 and TRBJ2-7): AAGVIQSPRHLIKEKRETATLKCYPIPRHDTVYWYQQGPGQDPQFLISFYEKMQSDKGSIPDRFSAQQFSDYHSELNMSSLELGDSALYFCASNVRGVRYEQYFGPGTRLTVT.

On this clone: Other nucleotide sequences in the sample specify the same CDR3. The chain links TRBV5-4 to TRBJ2-7, with 10 bases aligning to TRBD2. V shed 6 bases and J 3 bases; nucleotides not matched to a gene: 3. Germline V gene sequence: CDR1 SGHNT, CDR2 YYREEE (reference sequence). This CDR3 has 13 residues. The CDR3 is CASKRGGGYEQYF. The CDR3 DNA follows: TGTGCCAGCAAGCGGGGGGGCGGCTACGAGCAGTACTTC.

This chain joins TRBV7-9 and TRBJ2-5, with D perhaps TRBD2 (5 bases). V dropped 1 base and J dropped 4 bases, with 7 bases sitting between them. The CDR3 runs to 13 residues. CDR1 and CDR2 (germline): SEHNR, FQNEAQ (reference sequence). CDR3 sequence reads: CASSLGGGETQYF. The CDR3 DNA reads as TGTGCCAGCAGCTTAGGTGGAGGAGAGACCCAGTACTTC.

The gene calls are TRBV6-5 and TRBJ1-2; possibly TRBD1 for D (6 bases). Trimming left V 8 bases short and J 4 bases short, with 14 bases between. The germline CDR1 and CDR2 sequences are MNHEY and SVGAGI. This CDR3 has 13 amino acids. CDR3 region: CASGQSWGYGYTF. The CDR3 coding sequence is TGTGCCAGCGGACAGTCTTGGGGCTATGGCTACACCTTC.